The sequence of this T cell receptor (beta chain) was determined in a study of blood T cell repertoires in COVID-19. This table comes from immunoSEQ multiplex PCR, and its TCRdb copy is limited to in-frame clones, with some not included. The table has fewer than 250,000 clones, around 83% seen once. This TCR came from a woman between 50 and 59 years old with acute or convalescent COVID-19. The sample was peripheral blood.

DNA for the CDR3: TGTGCCAGCAGGGCAGAATGCAATGAGCAGTTCTTC. Translated: CASRAECNEQFF. The V call is TRBV2, the J call TRBJ2-1; D is undetermined. V lost 6 bases and J lost 6, with 9 bases in between. Germline V gene data show CDR1 as SNHLY and CDR2 as FYNNEI. The CDR3 consists of 12 residues.